This TCR beta chain stems from a study of neurological immune-mediated disorders. The wider study: Multiple sclerosis patients numbered approximately 35, with 31 relapsing-remitting and 3 secondary progressive.

It was from 2 million PBMCs stored at -80 C that the unsorted libraries were obtained. The cDNA was synthesized by 5'RACE incorporating 10-nucleotide random UMIs. MiXCR, applied by TCRdb to the 5' RACE reads, yields one record per CDR3 protein. The top ten hold over 1% of the sample, which has about 120,000 distinct CDR3 sequences, roughly 3.4% seen once. The table lists this clonotype with many counts. The V gene lost 0 bases and the J gene lost 2 bases, with 11 bases spanning the gap. Germline V gene data show CDR1 as SEHNR and CDR2 as FQNEAQ (reference sequence). CDR3 length: 16 residues. Sequenced: PBMCs. The chain combines TRBV7-9 with TRBJ2-1, with D maybe TRBD2 (6 bases). The source is a woman under 40 with multiple sclerosis. The CDR3 DNA reads as TGTGCCAGCAGCTTAGCTGGCGGGATCCCCTACAATGAGCAGTTCTTC. It translates to CASSLAGGIPYNEQFF.